Below are 27 T cell receptor beta chains sequenced from a single sample in a study of T cells in Graves' hyperthyroidism and ophthalmopathy. RNA transcripts provided the source from which TCR beta CDR3 regions were amplified. HTBI primers drove first-round RT-PCR of the TCR CDR3. TCRdb processed the multiplex PCR reads anew with MiXCR; each CDR3 protein has one entry. The data hold more than 300,000 distinct CDR3 sequences, with about 18% observed a single time. The sample was blood. The source of these receptors is a man in his late teens or twenties with Graves' ophthalmopathy.

This clonotype has just a few counts. The rearrangement links TRBV20-1 to TRBJ1-4; D is possibly TRBD1 (5 bases). The V end lost 6 bases, the J end lost 2 bases, and 13 bases lay between the germline ends. The CDR3 has 14 amino acids. From germline, CDR1 is DFQATT and CDR2 SNEGSKA (reference sequence). The CDR3 reads CSAHGTGTNEKLFF. The CDR3 DNA is TGCAGTGCCCACGGGACGGGCACTAATGAAAAACTGTTTTTT.

The table lists this clonotype with many counts. V and J are TRBV27 and TRBJ1-6; 8 nucleotides line up with TRBD1. The ends lost 4 bases at V and 7 bases at J; junction bases unmatched: 12. From germline, CDR1 is MNHEY and CDR2 SMNVEV (reference sequence). This CDR3 contains 17 residues. The CDR3 loop is CASSSPFGQGNNSPLHF. CDR3 coding DNA: TGTGCCAGCAGTTCCCCCTTCGGACAGGGTAACAATTCACCCCTCCACTTT.

On this clonotype itself: This may be a read error: a much more frequent sequence differs by one nucleotide. CDR3 nucleotides: TGTGCCAGCAGCCCGCGACAGTTCACAGATACGCAGTATTTT. Its translation is CASSPRQFTDTQYF. The chain employs TRBV7-9 and TRBJ2-3, with D perhaps TRBD1 (5 bases). CDR3 length: 14 amino acids. The V gene lost 5 bases and the J gene lost 2 bases, with 11 bases spanning the gap. Per the germline V gene, CDR1 is SEHNR and CDR2 is FQNEAQ (reference sequence).

The chain couples TRBV28 to TRBJ2-1; perhaps TRBD1 as D (5 bases). Germline V gene lookup returns CDR1 MDHEN and CDR2 SYDVKM. The CDR3 loop spans 16 amino acids. The V and J ends lost 6 bases and 3 bases respectively, with 18 bases between them. CDR3: CASSPQRGRYYNEQFF. The DNA of the CDR3 is TGTGCCAGCAGCCCACAAAGGGGAAGATACTACAATGAGCAGTTCTTC.

The chain recombines TRBV20-1 with TRBJ1-6, with 8 bases that match TRBD1. CDR1 and CDR2 (germline): DFQATT, SNEGSKA (reference sequence). Losses at the gene ends were 6 bases for V and 3 bases for J; bases not matched to a gene: 16. CDR3 length: 18 residues. CDR3: CSATIGGQGRYYNSPLHF. DNA for the CDR3: TGCAGTGCGACCATTGGCGGACAGGGACGCTACTATAATTCACCCCTCCACTTT.

As DNA, the CDR3 is TGTGCCAGCAGCCCCGGAGTACCTAATTCACCCCTCCACTTT. This translates into CASSPGVPNSPLHF. V usage is TRBV6-1 and J usage is TRBJ1-6; no reliable D call. The germline CDR1 and CDR2 sequences are MNHNS and SASEGT. The CDR3 is made up of 14 amino acids. Trimming cost V 6 bases and J 6 bases, with 12 bases left between them.

This clonotype was recorded many times. The chain uses TRBV7-8 and TRBJ1-2; D gene ambiguous. Trimming took off 5 bases at V and 1 base at J, with 14 bases between the two ends. The CDR3 covers 15 residues. Germline lookup yields CDR1 SGHVS and CDR2 FQNEAQ. The DNA for the CDR3 is TGTGCCAGCAGCCCTACTTCCGGCGTTAACTATGGCTACACCTTC. Amino acids: CASSPTSGVNYGYTF.

The chain combines TRBV19 with TRBJ1-2; D is undetermined. The CDR3 has 14 amino acids. V shed 5 bases and J shed 0 bases, with 10 bases lying between them. Germline V CDR1 and CDR2: LNHDA, SQIVND (reference sequence). The CDR3 reads CASSARLANYGYTF. Written as DNA, the CDR3 is TGTGCCAGTAGTGCCCGATTAGCTAACTATGGCTACACCTTC.

In this sample, this clonotype turned up many times. V gene TRBV19 combines with J gene TRBJ2-7, with D possibly TRBD2 on 6 matching bases. CDR1 LNHDA and CDR2 SQIVND come from the germline V gene (reference sequence). V was shortened by 4 bases and J by 0 bases, with 10 bases between the two germline ends. The CDR3 extends over 14 amino acids. The CDR3 nucleotides read TGTGCCAGTAGTACCACCGGGAGCTCCTACGAGCAGTACTTC. It translates to CASSTTGSSYEQYF.

This clonotype was detected many times. V and J are TRBV28 and TRBJ2-7, with D possibly matching TRBD2 (6 bases). The CDR3 length is 13 residues. The V gene lost 2 bases and the J gene lost 3 bases, with 8 bases spanning the gap. Germline CDR1 MDHEN, CDR2 SYDVKM. The CDR3 DNA sequence: TGTGCCAGCAGTTTACCCGGGGGCTACGAGCAGTACTTC. Translating it yields CASSLPGGYEQYF.

J is TRBJ1-5 and V is TRBV4-1; a possible D gene is TRBD1 (5 bases). The CDR3 runs 15 residues. Germline-derived CDR1 and CDR2 are MGHRA and YSYEKL. V was cut by 6 bases and J by 0 bases, with 12 bases left in between. CDR3 protein: CASSQGHYSNQPQHF. The CDR3 region has the DNA TGCGCCAGCAGTCAGGGCCATTATAGCAATCAGCCCCAGCATTTT.

This clonotype was seen many times. The chain has TRBV20-1 and TRBJ2-5, with 12 positions matching TRBD2. This CDR3 has 15 residues. CDR1 and CDR2 from the germline V gene are DFQATT and SNEGSKA (reference sequence). J lost 2 bases, V lost 5 bases, and 6 bases had no gene match. CDR3 loop: CSALRLAGVQETQYF. As DNA, the CDR3 is TGCAGTGCTCTAAGACTAGCGGGGGTTCAAGAGACCCAGTACTTC.

This clonotype showed up just a few times. The V gene is TRBV29-1, the J gene TRBJ2-1; the D is unclear. With 0 bases removed from V and 5 bases from J, the gap between germline ends came to 8 bases. Germline lookup yields CDR1 SQVTM and CDR2 ANQGSEA. This CDR3 spans 13 amino acids. The CDR3 sequence: CSVEELVNNEQFF. The DNA for the CDR3 is TGCAGCGTTGAAGAATTGGTCAACAATGAGCAGTTCTTC.

J is TRBJ1-1 and V is TRBV5-1; tentatively, D is TRBD1 (6 bases). This CDR3 has 14 residues. The germline V gene encodes CDR1 SGHRS and CDR2 YFSETQ. Trimming took off 6 bases at V and 4 bases at J, with 16 bases between the two ends. The CDR3, as DNA: TGCGCCAGCAACAACCAAGGGGGTGCCACTGAAGCTTTCTTT. It encodes CASNNQGGATEAFF.

This clonotype was counted a few times. The rearrangement uses TRBV19 and TRBJ1-1; D is unresolved. V was trimmed by 5 bases and J by 5 bases, leaving 12 bases between them. From germline, CDR1 is LNHDA and CDR2 SQIVND (reference sequence). The CDR3 is 13 amino acids. The CDR3 spells CASSLARETEAFF. CDR3 nucleotides: TGTGCCAGTAGTTTGGCTAGAGAGACTGAAGCTTTCTTT.

This clonotype came up many times. V and J are TRBV13 and TRBJ2-3, with 16 positions matching TRBD2. The germline V gene has CDR1 PRHDT and CDR2 FYEKMQ (reference sequence). This CDR3 is built from 21 residues. V gave up 5 bases and J gave up 4 bases; unmatched junction bases: 18. CDR3 in DNA: TGTGCCAGCAGCCGCACTTCCGGGACTAGCGGGGGGGCCAACCTCGCAGATACGCAGTATTTT. Translating gives CASSRTSGTSGGANLADTQYF.

The table lists this clonotype with many counts. The J gene is TRBJ2-1, the V gene TRBV11-2; D not resolved. V lost 3 bases, J lost 4 bases, and 10 bases lay in between. The germline gives CDR1 SGHAT, CDR2 FQNNGV. CDR3 length: 14 residues. The CDR3 protein is CASSFGQAYNEQFF. CDR3 in DNA: TGTGCCAGCAGCTTCGGTCAGGCTTACAATGAGCAGTTCTTC.

In its sample, this clonotype was seen many times. The CDR3 region has the DNA TGTGCTAGTGGTTGGAACGCGGGGGGGCGAGAGACCCAGTACTTC. This gives the protein CASGWNAGGRETQYF. The chain is built from TRBV12-5 and TRBJ2-5; 9 bases align to TRBD2. The CDR3 is made up of 15 amino acids. The trim removed 4 bases at V and 4 bases at J, leaving 7 bases unmatched. CDR1 LGHNT and CDR2 FRNRAP come from the germline V gene.

This clonotype was found a few times. This rearrangement joins TRBV5-1 to TRBJ1-4, with D perhaps TRBD1 (5 bases). Germline V lookup: CDR1 SGHRS, CDR2 YFSETQ. The germline V and J ends were trimmed by 5 bases and 6 bases, with 14 bases remaining between them. This CDR3 has 14 amino acids. CDR3 coding DNA: TGCGCCAGCAGGTCGACAGAATCCTATGAAAAACTGTTTTTT. It is translated as CASRSTESYEKLFF.

A few counts support this clonotype. The chain links TRBV6-1 to TRBJ1-3; D is possibly TRBD1 (5 bases). CDR3 size: 14 residues. Germline CDR1 MNHNS, CDR2 SASEGT. V gave up 8 bases and J gave up 4 bases, with 15 bases separating them. DNA for the CDR3: TGTGCCAGCGCCCTAGGGGTCTCGGGAAACACCATATATTTT. Amino acids: CASALGVSGNTIYF.

This chain connects TRBV10-1 to TRBJ1-3, with 9 bases that match TRBD1. The CDR3 has 15 amino acids. CDR1 WNHNN and CDR2 SYGVQD come from the germline V gene (reference sequence). V lost 10 bases and J lost 3; bases outside the gene matches: 10. The CDR3 nucleotides are TGCGCCACCCCTAGGGACAGGGCCCATGGAAACACCATATATTTT. Its protein product is CATPRDRAHGNTIYF.

This clonotype has just a few counts. The chain joins TRBV6-1 to TRBJ1-2; 7 bases are a match to TRBD1. Germline V gives CDR1 MNHNS, CDR2 SASEGT. V shed 6 bases, J shed 1 base, and the junction held 5 bases outside the gene matches. The CDR3 runs 14 residues. CDR3 coding DNA: TGTGCCAGCAGACCTAGGGGGCATAACTATGGCTACACCTTC. Encoded protein: CASRPRGHNYGYTF.

This clonotype was detected many times. CDR3 DNA: TGTGCCAGCGGATACAGGACCTACGAGCAGTACTTC. Its protein product is CASGYRTYEQYF. The chain has TRBV7-9 and TRBJ2-7, with D perhaps matching TRBD1 (5 bases). This CDR3 contains 12 residues. Germline V gene data show CDR1 as SEHNR and CDR2 as FQNEAQ (reference sequence). The V end was cut by 8 bases, the J end by 2 bases, with 10 bases between.

This clonotype was picked up many times. The chain couples TRBV5-1 to TRBJ1-1, with TRBD1 as a possible D gene (5 bases). The CDR3 runs 14 residues. From germline, CDR1 is SGHRS and CDR2 YFSETQ. V was trimmed by 1 base and J by 4 bases, leaving 11 bases between them. The CDR3 protein is CASSLSGQSTEAFF. As DNA, the CDR3 is TGCGCCAGCAGCTTGTCGGGGCAGAGCACTGAAGCTTTCTTT.

This clonotype was seen ten or more times. V gene TRBV7-8 combines with J gene TRBJ2-5; perhaps TRBD1 as D (6 bases). V lost 5 bases and J lost 3, with 16 bases in between. Germline loops: CDR1 SGHVS, CDR2 FQNEAQ. The CDR3 has 15 residues. The CDR3 bases are TGTGCCAGCAGCGGATCCGGGACAAGAAAAGAGACCCAGTACTTC. Its translation: CASSGSGTRKETQYF.

This clonotype was seen repeatedly, ten times or more. This chain connects TRBV11-3 to TRBJ2-3; TRBD2 might be the D (5 bases). V lost 5 bases to trimming and J lost 7 bases, with 13 bases between them. Germline V gives CDR1 SGHNT, CDR2 YENEEA. The CDR3 spans 13 residues. The CDR3 region has the DNA TGTGCCAGCAGCCGTACCTCGGGGTATACGCAGTATTTT. Translated, it gives CASSRTSGYTQYF.

This chain uses TRBV6-1 with TRBJ1-5, with 7 bases that match TRBD1. With 5 bases clipped from V and 6 bases from J, the junction kept 7 bases outside the gene matches. CDR3 size: 14 residues. Germline lookup yields CDR1 MNHNS and CDR2 SASEGT. CDR3 coding DNA: TGTGCCAGCAGTCAGGGGGTAATGGGTCAGCCCCAGCATTTT. Translation: CASSQGVMGQPQHF.